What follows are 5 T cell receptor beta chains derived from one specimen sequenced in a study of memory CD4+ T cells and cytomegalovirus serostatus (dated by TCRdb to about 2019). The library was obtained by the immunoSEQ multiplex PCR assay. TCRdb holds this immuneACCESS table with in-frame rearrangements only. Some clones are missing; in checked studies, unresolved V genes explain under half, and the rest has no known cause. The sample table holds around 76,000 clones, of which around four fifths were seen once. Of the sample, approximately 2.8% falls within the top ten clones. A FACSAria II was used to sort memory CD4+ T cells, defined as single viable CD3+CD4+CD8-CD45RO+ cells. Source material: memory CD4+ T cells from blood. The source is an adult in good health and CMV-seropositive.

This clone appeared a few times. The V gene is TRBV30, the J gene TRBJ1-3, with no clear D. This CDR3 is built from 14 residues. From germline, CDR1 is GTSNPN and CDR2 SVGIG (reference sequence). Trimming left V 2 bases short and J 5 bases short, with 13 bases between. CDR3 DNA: TGTGCCTGGAGTCACCTCGCTACCAGAAACACCATATATTTT. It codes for CAWSHLATRNTIYF.

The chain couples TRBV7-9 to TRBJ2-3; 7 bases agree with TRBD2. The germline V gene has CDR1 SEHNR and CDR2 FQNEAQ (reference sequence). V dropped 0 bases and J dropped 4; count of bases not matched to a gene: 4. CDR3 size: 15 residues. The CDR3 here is CASSLASGAADTQYF. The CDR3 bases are TGTGCCAGCAGCTTAGCGAGCGGGGCAGCAGATACGCAGTATTTT.

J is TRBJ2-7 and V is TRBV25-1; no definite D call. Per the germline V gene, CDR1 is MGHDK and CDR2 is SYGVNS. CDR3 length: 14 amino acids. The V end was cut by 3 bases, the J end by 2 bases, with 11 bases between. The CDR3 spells CASSETDGPYEQYF. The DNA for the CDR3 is TGTGCCAGCAGTGAGACGGACGGACCCTACGAGCAGTACTTC.

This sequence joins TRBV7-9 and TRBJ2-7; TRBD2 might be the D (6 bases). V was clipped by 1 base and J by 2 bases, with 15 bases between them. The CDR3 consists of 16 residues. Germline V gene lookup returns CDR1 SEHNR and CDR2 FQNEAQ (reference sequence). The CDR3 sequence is CASSLGGAWRTYEQYF. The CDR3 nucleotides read TGTGCCAGCAGCTTAGGCGGGGCATGGAGAACCTACGAGCAGTACTTC.

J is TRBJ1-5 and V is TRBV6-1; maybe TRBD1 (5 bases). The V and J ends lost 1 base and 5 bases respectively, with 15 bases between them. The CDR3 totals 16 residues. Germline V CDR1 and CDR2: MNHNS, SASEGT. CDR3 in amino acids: CASSEVSQGGYQPQHF. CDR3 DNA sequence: TGTGCCAGCAGTGAAGTTTCGCAGGGAGGGTATCAGCCCCAGCATTTT.